This passage covers 21 T cell receptor beta chains from one sample sequenced in a study of blood T cell repertoires in COVID-19. Sequencing used immunoSEQ multiplex PCR; TCRdb keeps in-frame clones, though not all of them. The sample has roughly 300,000 clones, 85% to 90% seen once. Sequenced sample: peripheral blood. Every receptor here comes from a woman in her twenties or thirties with COVID-19, enrolled during active disease.

The chain links TRBV13 to TRBJ1-1; a possible D gene is TRBD1 (5 bases). V was cut by 6 bases and J by 1 base, with 12 bases left in between. The CDR3 is 14 amino acids. Germline lookup yields CDR1 PRHDT and CDR2 FYEKMQ (reference sequence). The DNA of the CDR3 is TGTGCCAGCAGTCAGGGAAGGGGGAACACTGAAGCTTTCTTT. This translates into CASSQGRGNTEAFF.

This chain uses TRBV2 with TRBJ1-5; a weak D match, TRBD1 (6 bases). V gave up 5 bases and J gave up 5 bases, with 10 bases separating them. The CDR3 extends over 13 amino acids. Germline V CDR1 and CDR2: SNHLY, FYNNEI. For the CDR3, the DNA is TGTGCCAGCAGTCAAAACAGGGATCAGCCCCAGCATTTT. This encodes CASSQNRDQPQHF.

In DNA, the CDR3 is TGTGCCAGCAGTCGACAGGGCTACGAGCAGTACTTC. Its translation: CASSRQGYEQYF. The chain uses TRBV6-5 and TRBJ2-7, with 7 bases identical to TRBD1. CDR3 length: 12 amino acids. J gave up 3 bases and V 5 bases, and 1 base lay outside the gene matches. In germline, CDR1 is MNHEY, CDR2 SVGAGI.

The rearrangement links TRBV28 to TRBJ1-4; D gene ambiguous. The CDR3 has 13 residues. V dropped 6 bases and J dropped 4 bases, with 9 bases sitting between them. The germline V gene has CDR1 MDHEN and CDR2 SYDVKM. CDR3 DNA sequence: TGTGCCAGCAGCAGAGGGAATAATGAAAAACTGTTTTTT. It codes for CASSRGNNEKLFF.

This clone was detected only once. V is TRBV27 and J is TRBJ2-5; 11 nucleotides line up with TRBD2. Germline loops: CDR1 MNHEY, CDR2 SMNVEV (reference sequence). J was trimmed by 1 base and V by 6 bases; bases with no gene match: 7. The CDR3 extends over 16 amino acids. CDR3 in amino acids: CASSRTSGGLQETQYF. The DNA for the CDR3 is TGTGCCAGCAGCCGCACTAGCGGGGGCCTCCAAGAGACCCAGTACTTC.

The V and J genes are TRBV6-2 or TRBV6-3 and TRBJ2-3, with D perhaps matching TRBD2 (7 bases). V was shortened by 1 base and J by 4 bases, with 15 bases between the two germline ends. Germline CDR1 reads MNHEY; CDR2 reads SVGEGT. The CDR3 runs to 16 residues. The CDR3 nucleotides are TGTGCCAGCAGTTACTTTGACGGGGGGCCTCCAGATACGCAGTATTTT. Amino acid sequence: CASSYFDGGPPDTQYF.

This CDR3 reads CATSDQDGDEAFF. CDR3 sequence (DNA): TGTGCCACCAGTGACCAGGACGGGGATGAAGCTTTCTTT. The chain recombines TRBV24-1 with TRBJ1-1; no definite D call. Germline assignment: CDR1 KGHDR and CDR2 SFDVKD. The CDR3 loop spans 13 amino acids. V was shortened by 4 bases and J by 7 bases, with 12 bases between the two germline ends.

The chain links TRBV5-4 to TRBJ1-1, with D hard to call. V shed 1 base and J shed 2 bases, with 6 bases lying between them. This CDR3 comprises 13 residues. CDR1 and CDR2 (germline): SGHNT, YYREEE (reference sequence). CDR3 protein: CASSLSANTEAFF. CDR3 coding DNA: TGTGCCAGCAGCTTGAGCGCTAACACTGAAGCTTTCTTT.

The chain combines TRBV19 with TRBJ2-7, with TRBD2 matching 7 bases. V gave up 5 bases and J gave up 3 bases; unmatched junction bases: 10. The CDR3 is 15 amino acids. In germline, CDR1 is LNHDA, CDR2 SQIVND (reference sequence). The CDR3 region is CASSVTARGVYEQYF. In DNA form, the CDR3 reads TGTGCCAGTAGTGTCACAGCCCGGGGGGTCTACGAGCAGTACTTC. The full variable domain, its missing parts supplied by reference TRBV19 and TRBJ2-7, is DGGITQSPKYLFRKEGQNVTLSCEQNLNHDAMYWYRQDPGQGLRLIYYSQIVNDFQKGDIAEGYSVSREKKESFPLTVTSAQKNPTAFYLCASSVTARGVYEQYFGPGTRLTVT.

CDR3: CALRWGGGYGYTF. The DNA for the CDR3 is TGTGCCTTGCGATGGGGGGGTGGCTATGGCTACACCTTC. The chain combines TRBV7-9 with TRBJ1-2; perhaps TRBD1 as D (5 bases). CDR3 length: 13 residues. CDR1 and CDR2 (germline): SEHNR, FQNEAQ (reference sequence). V was pared by 11 bases and J by 4 bases, with 17 bases between.

The rearrangement uses TRBV6-4 and TRBJ2-3; 10 bases fit TRBD2. The CDR3 consists of 15 residues. Germline assignment: CDR1 MRHNA and CDR2 SNTAGT. V lost 4 bases and J lost 1; bases outside the gene matches: 2. The CDR3 region has the DNA TGTGCCAGCAGTGTTACTAGCGGGGGCACAGATACGCAGTATTTT. It codes for CASSVTSGGTDTQYF.

The V and J genes are TRBV3-1 (or the pseudogene TRBV3-2) and TRBJ1-1, with D tentatively TRBD1 (5 bases). CDR1 and CDR2 (germline): LGHDT, YNNKEL (reference sequence). This CDR3 has 17 amino acids. V lost 3 bases and J 4 bases, leaving 21 bases between the germline ends. This CDR3 reads CASSQRKFTRGFTEAFF. Here the CDR3 DNA reads TGTGCCAGCAGCCAGCGTAAGTTCACCCGGGGGTTCACTGAAGCTTTCTTT.

CDR3 sequence: CASSATRNTEAFF. The CDR3, as DNA: TGCGCCAGCAGCGCAACAAGAAACACTGAAGCTTTCTTT. The chain joins TRBV5-1 to TRBJ1-1; D not resolved. CDR1 and CDR2 from the germline V gene are SGHRS and YFSETQ. Between the trimmed V and J ends, which lost 4 bases and 2 bases, there was a span of 9 bases. The CDR3 spans 13 residues.

The chain carries TRBV7-3 and TRBJ1-2; D perhaps matches TRBD1 (5 bases). Germline V lookup: CDR1 SGHTA, CDR2 FQGTGA. The CDR3 sequence is 13 residues long. Trimming pared 5 bases from V and 8 bases from J, leaving 15 bases between. As DNA, the CDR3 is TGTGCCAGCAGCCGCACGAGTCAGGGAGGCTACACCTTC. Its protein is CASSRTSQGGYTF. The entire variable domain, with the rest obtained from reference TRBV7-3 and TRBJ1-2, is as follows: GAGVSQTPSNKVTEKGKYVELRCDPISGHTALYWYRQSLGQGPEFLIYFQGTGAADDSGLPNDRFFAVRPEGSVSTLKIQRTERGDSAVYLCASSRTSQGGYTFGSGTRLTVV.

The rearrangement joins TRBV6-5 to TRBJ1-6, with D possibly matching TRBD1 (5 bases). Trimming took 0 bases from V and 13 from J, leaving 16 bases between them. The CDR3 length is 15 residues. The germline gives CDR1 MNHEY, CDR2 SVGAGI. The CDR3 DNA is TGTGCCAGCAGTTACTCGAACCAGGGAATTCAGCCCCTCCACTTT. Amino acids: CASSYSNQGIQPLHF.

This chain connects TRBV6-5 to TRBJ2-5; TRBD1 matches 7 bases. V was clipped by 8 bases and J by 1 base; unmatched bases: 7. The CDR3 is made up of 14 amino acids. From germline, CDR1 is MNHEY and CDR2 SVGAGI. CDR3 region: CASGDRVLQETQYF. For the CDR3, the DNA is TGTGCCAGCGGCGACAGGGTCCTCCAAGAGACCCAGTACTTC.

The chain carries TRBV18 and TRBJ1-3, with D perhaps matching TRBD1 (5 bases). The CDR3 has 13 amino acids. Trimming took 4 bases from V and 4 from J, leaving 8 bases between them. From germline, CDR1 is KGHSH and CDR2 LQKENI. CDR3 sequence reads: CASSRGAGNTIYF. In DNA form, the CDR3 reads TGTGCCAGCTCACGCGGGGCAGGAAACACCATATATTTT.

The CDR3 loop reads CASSATGWAGNTIYF. CDR3 nucleotides: TGTGCCAGTAGTGCGACAGGGTGGGCTGGAAACACCATATATTTT. The J gene is TRBJ1-3, the V gene TRBV19; TRBD1 matches at 7 bases. V dropped 5 bases and J dropped 2; count of bases not matched to a gene: 6. This CDR3 spans 15 amino acids. Germline CDR1 LNHDA, CDR2 SQIVND (reference sequence).

The chain employs TRBV15 and TRBJ2-1, with D maybe TRBD2 (7 bases). The V gene's germline CDR1 is LNHNV and CDR2 YYDKDF (reference sequence). The CDR3 covers 16 residues. Between the trimmed V and J ends, which lost 4 bases and 12 bases, there was a span of 25 bases. CDR3 DNA: TGTGCCACCAGCATCGTGGCGGGGGCCCCAATTAAAGTGCAGTTCTTC. This sequence encodes CATSIVAGAPIKVQFF.

The genes are TRBV5-1 and TRBJ1-3; 7 bases are a match to TRBD1. Unmatched junction bases numbered 6, after V lost 5 bases and J lost 1 base. The CDR3 is 15 residues long. The germline V gene has CDR1 SGHRS and CDR2 YFSETQ. The CDR3 region is CASSRDRGSGNTIYF. CDR3 DNA: TGCGCCAGCAGTCGGGACAGAGGATCTGGAAACACCATATATTTT.

V is TRBV5-1 and J is TRBJ1-1; tentative D call: TRBD1 (5 bases). V lost 5 bases and J 2 bases, leaving 13 bases between the germline ends. The germline V gene has CDR1 SGHRS and CDR2 YFSETQ. There are 14 residues in the CDR3. The CDR3 region is CASSRNQGNTEAFF. The CDR3, as DNA: TGCGCCAGCAGTCGCAACCAGGGTAACACTGAAGCTTTCTTT.